This T cell receptor beta chain was sequenced for a study of blood T cell repertoires in COVID-19 (TCRdb year 2020). For the wider study: Samples from collaborators originated in the United States, Italy and Spain and spanned both the acute and convalescent phases of COVID-19. Where available, HLA class I and class II types were taken from metadata supplied by the sample provider and were not determined by assay-based typing. A freely available public database, intended as a resource for researchers studying the immune response to SARS-CoV-2, is where the repertoires were released. Nearly every sample came with metadata listing a de-identified subject ID, COVID-19 status, age in years and sex. Deeply sampled blood TCRbeta repertoires from subjects exposed to, actively infected with, or recovered from COVID-19 were included in the dataset. The prospective study material was composed of cDNA or gDNA derived from T cells, B-cell-depleted T cells, or PBMCs. The samples were drawn from the first 160 participants of the ongoing ImmuneRACE study and from roughly 1,300 subjects provided by 6 global collaborators.

Participants in the prospective study were aged roughly 18 to 100 years, lived in 24 United States geographic areas, and enrolled through a virtual design. In the prospective study, participants were assigned to cohorts based on the clinical history participants reported in a screening survey and a study questionnaire. Recovered participants in ImmuneRACE Cohort 3 were defined by two consecutive negative NP/OP PCR tests, clearance by a healthcare professional, or resolution of symptoms. In the prospective study, mobile phlebotomists collected whole blood, serum and a nasopharyngeal or oropharyngeal swab from each participant. Participants in the prospective study had the option to provide additional blood draws and questionnaires over a 2-month period. Prospective study blood samples were shipped either frozen or at room temperature before DNA extraction. The immunoSEQ Assay, a bias-controlled multiplex PCR, was used to amplify TCRbeta CDR3 regions from genomic DNA. On the study's bioinformatics: The number of nucleated cells in each sample was estimated from the amplification of reference gene primers within the assay. To quantify the absolute abundance of each unique TCRbeta CDR3 rearrangement, sequence reads were collapsed and filtered. For each sample, productive Simpson clonality was calculated as the square root of Simpson's diversity index over productive rearrangements. This is the immuneACCESS table as TCRdb keeps it, with only in-frame sequences that have V and J called. A part of the clones is gone; compared with another copy, unresolved V genes explain less than half, and the rest is unexplained. Clone size and V and J calls were adopted from that table, with D and trimming inferred from the DNA. The sample records a few hundred thousand clones, about nine tenths of which are singletons. The ten top clones hold about 1.7% of the sample.

Points the paper makes about the study in general: The amount of clinical and demographic metadata varied by source and participant and was provided uncurated.

On this clone: This clone's antigen is unknown. Base qualities were left out, and no much larger clone turns up one base away.

The CDR3 numbers 16 residues from cysteine through phenylalanine. The read is trimmed to its CDR3 DNA, 48 bases read in frame from base 1. The chain was built from TRBV21-1 and TRBJ1-3; the table's D call, TRBD1, has no DNA check behind it. TRBV21-1 is a recognized pseudogene. This TCR derives from a woman aged 30 to 39 who had recovered from COVID-19. What was sequenced was PBMCs or T cells enriched from blood (not recorded which). The base sequence is TGTGCCCAAACTTTAAGGACAGGGGATTTCGGAAACACCATATATTTT. Its protein is CAQTLRTGDFGNTIYF.